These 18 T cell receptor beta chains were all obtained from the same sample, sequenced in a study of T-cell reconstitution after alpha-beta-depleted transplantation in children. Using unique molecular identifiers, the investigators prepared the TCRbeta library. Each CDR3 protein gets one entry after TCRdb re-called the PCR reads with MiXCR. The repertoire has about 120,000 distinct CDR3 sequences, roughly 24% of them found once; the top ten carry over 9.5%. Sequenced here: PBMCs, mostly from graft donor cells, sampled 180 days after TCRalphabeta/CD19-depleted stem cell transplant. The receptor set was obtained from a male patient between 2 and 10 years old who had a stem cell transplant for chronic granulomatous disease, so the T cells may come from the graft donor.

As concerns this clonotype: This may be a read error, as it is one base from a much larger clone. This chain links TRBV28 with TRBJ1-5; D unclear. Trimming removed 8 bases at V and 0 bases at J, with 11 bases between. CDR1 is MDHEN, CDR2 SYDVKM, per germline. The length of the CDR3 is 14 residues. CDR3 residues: CASGRTFSNQPQHF. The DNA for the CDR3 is TGTGCCAGCGGTAGGACGTTTAGCAATCAGCCCCAGCATTTT.

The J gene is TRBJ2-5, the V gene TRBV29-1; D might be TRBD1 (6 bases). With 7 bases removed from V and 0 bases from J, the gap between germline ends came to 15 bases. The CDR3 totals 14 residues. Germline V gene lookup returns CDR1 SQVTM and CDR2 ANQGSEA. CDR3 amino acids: CSASRTAYQETQYF. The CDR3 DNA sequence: TGCAGCGCCTCCAGGACAGCGTACCAAGAGACCCAGTACTTC.

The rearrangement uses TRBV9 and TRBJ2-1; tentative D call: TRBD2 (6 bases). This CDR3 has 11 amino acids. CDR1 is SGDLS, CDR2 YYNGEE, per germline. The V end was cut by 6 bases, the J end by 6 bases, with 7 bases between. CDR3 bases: TGTGCCAGCATGCGGGGCAATGAGCAGTTCTTC. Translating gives CASMRGNEQFF.

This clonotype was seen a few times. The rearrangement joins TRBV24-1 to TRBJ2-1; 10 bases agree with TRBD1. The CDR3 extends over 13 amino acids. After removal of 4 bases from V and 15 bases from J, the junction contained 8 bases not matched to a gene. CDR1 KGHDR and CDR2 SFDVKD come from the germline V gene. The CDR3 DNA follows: TGTGCCACCAGTGACCCCGGACAGGGGGGTCTGTTCTTC. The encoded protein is CATSDPGQGGLFF.

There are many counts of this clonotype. The CDR3 sequence: CASSIRPTGVEVWEQFF. The CDR3 coding sequence is TGTGCCAGCAGTATTCGCCCGACAGGGGTTGAGGTTTGGGAGCAGTTCTTC. The chain links TRBV25-1 to TRBJ2-1; 8 bases agree with TRBD1. V shed 5 bases and J 10 bases; nucleotides not matched to a gene: 19. Germline V lookup: CDR1 MGHDK, CDR2 SYGVNS. The CDR3 extends over 17 amino acids.

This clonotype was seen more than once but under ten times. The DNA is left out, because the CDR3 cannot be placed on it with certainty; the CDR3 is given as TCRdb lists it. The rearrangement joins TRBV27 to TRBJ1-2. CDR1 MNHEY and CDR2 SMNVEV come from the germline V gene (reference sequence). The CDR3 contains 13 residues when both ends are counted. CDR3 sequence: CASSPVGAGSRTF.

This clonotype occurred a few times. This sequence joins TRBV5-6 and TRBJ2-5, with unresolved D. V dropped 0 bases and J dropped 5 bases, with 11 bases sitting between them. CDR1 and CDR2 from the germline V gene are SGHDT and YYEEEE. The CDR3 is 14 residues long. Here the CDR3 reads CASSLASGGETQYF. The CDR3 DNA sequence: TGTGCCAGCAGCTTGGCTAGTGGTGGGGAGACCCAGTACTTC.

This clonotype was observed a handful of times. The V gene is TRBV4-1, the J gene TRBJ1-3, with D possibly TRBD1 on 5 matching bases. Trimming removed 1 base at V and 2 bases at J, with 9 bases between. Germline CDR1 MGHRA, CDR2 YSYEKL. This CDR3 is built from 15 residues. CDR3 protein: CASSQGEGTGNTIYF. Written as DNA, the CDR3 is TGCGCCAGCAGCCAAGGGGAGGGGACTGGAAACACCATATATTTT.

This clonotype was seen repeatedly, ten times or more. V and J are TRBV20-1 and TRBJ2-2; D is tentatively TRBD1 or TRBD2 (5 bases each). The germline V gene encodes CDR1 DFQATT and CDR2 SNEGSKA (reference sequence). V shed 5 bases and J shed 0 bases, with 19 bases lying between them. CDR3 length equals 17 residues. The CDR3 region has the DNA TGCAGTGCTCTGTCATCCTCCCGGGGCGCGAACACCGGGGAGCTGTTTTTT. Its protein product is CSALSSSRGANTGELFF.

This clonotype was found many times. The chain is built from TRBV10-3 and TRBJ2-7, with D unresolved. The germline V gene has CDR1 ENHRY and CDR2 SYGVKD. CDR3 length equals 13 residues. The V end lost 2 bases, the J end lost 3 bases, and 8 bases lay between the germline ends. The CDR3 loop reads CAISEGAFYEQYF. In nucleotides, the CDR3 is TGTGCCATCAGTGAGGGCGCCTTCTACGAGCAGTACTTC.

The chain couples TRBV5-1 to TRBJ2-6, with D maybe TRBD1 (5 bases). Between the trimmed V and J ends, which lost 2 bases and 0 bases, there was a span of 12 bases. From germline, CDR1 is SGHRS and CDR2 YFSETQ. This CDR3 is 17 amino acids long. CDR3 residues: CASSLTGFASGANVLTF. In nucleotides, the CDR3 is TGCGCCAGCAGCTTAACAGGTTTTGCCTCTGGGGCCAACGTCCTGACTTTC.

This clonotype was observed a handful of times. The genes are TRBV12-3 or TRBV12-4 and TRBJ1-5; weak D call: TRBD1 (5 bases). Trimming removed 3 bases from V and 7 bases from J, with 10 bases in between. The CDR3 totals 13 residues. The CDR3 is CASSFKGDQPQHF. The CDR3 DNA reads TGTGCCAGCAGTTTTAAAGGGGACCAGCCCCAGCATTTT.

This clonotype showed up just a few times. CDR3 sequence (DNA): TGTGCCAGCAGTTCCGGACCTAGGAGCCTGTTCTTC. Protein: CASSSGPRSLFF. V and J are TRBV12-3 or TRBV12-4 and TRBJ2-1; D not certain. Trimming stripped 4 bases from V and 15 bases from J, with 16 bases between. The CDR3 is 12 residues long.

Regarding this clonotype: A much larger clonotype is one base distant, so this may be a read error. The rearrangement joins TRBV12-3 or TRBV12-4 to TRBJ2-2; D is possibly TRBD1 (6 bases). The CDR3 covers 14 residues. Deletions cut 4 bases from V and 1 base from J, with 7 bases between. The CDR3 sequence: CASSSTGNTGELFF. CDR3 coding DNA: TGTGCCAGCAGTTCGACAGGGAACACCGGGGAGCTGTTTTTT.

The CDR3 DNA follows: TGTGCCAGCACCGACAGGGTTCCTGGCAATGAGCAGTTCTTC. Its translation is CASTDRVPGNEQFF. The chain has TRBV12-3 or TRBV12-4 and TRBJ2-1; TRBD1 matches at 7 bases. This CDR3 comprises 14 residues. V lost 7 bases to trimming and J lost 6 bases; unmatched junction nucleotides: 9.

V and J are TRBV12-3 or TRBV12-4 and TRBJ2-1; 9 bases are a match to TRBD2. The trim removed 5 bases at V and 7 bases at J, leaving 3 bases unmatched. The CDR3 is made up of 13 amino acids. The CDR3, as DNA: TGTGCCAGCAGTCCCAGCGGGGGGAATGAGCAGTTCTTC. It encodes CASSPSGGNEQFF.

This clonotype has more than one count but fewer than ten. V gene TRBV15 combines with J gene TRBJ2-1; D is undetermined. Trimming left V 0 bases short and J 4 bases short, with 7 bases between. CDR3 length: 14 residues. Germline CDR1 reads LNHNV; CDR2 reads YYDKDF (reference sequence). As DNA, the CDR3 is TGTGCCACCAGCAGAGATGTGGCGTACAATGAGCAGTTCTTC. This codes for CATSRDVAYNEQFF.

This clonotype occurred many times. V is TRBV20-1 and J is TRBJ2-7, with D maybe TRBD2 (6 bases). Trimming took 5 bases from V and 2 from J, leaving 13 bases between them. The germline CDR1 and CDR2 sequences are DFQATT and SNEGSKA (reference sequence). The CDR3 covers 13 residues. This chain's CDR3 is CSAASAVPYEQYF. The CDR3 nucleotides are TGCAGTGCTGCTAGCGCCGTACCCTACGAGCAGTACTTC.